These 30 T cell receptor beta chains originate from one sample sequenced in a study of CD8 T cells in ankylosing spondylitis. In TCRdb, the 5' RACE reads were re-called with MiXCR into one record per CDR3 protein. Among around 210,000 distinct CDR3 sequences listed, 8% to 9% were seen once. The source material was blood, either unsorted or a sorted T cell fraction (not recorded which). The receptors were gathered from a female donor with ankylosing spondylitis or in good health (not recorded which).

The chain has TRBV11-2 and TRBJ2-7; TRBD2 matches 10 bases. Losses at the gene ends were 4 bases for V and 4 bases for J; bases not matched to a gene: 16. The germline CDR1 and CDR2 sequences are SGHAT and FQNNGV. The CDR3 runs to 18 residues. The CDR3 DNA reads as TGTGCCAGCAGCTATGGCTCTTGGACTAGCGGAAACTTATACGAGCAGTACTTC. Translation gives CASSYGSWTSGNLYEQYF. Supplemented by reference TRBV11-2 and TRBJ2-7, the full variable domain reads EAGVAQSPRYKIIEKRQSVAFWCNPISGHATLYWYQQILGQGPKLLIQFQNNGVVDDSQLPKDRFSAERLKGVDSTLKIQPAKLEDSAVYLCASSYGSWTSGNLYEQYFGPGTRLTVT.

This clonotype was recorded at least ten times. The chain recombines TRBV10-3 with TRBJ2-6; D is tentatively TRBD1 or TRBD2 (5 bases each). Germline V gives CDR1 ENHRY, CDR2 SYGVKD. This CDR3 region has 15 residues. The ends were cut back, 2 bases at V and 7 bases at J, with 12 bases in the middle. CDR3 sequence reads: CAISEGLRGANVLTF. The CDR3 DNA follows: TGTGCCATCAGTGAGGGGTTGAGGGGAGCCAACGTCCTGACTTTC.

At least ten counts were recorded for this clonotype. This chain connects TRBV5-1 to TRBJ1-2; D not resolved. Trimming cost V 4 bases and J 8 bases, with 12 bases left between them. The V gene's germline CDR1 is SGHRS and CDR2 YFSETQ. There are 12 residues in the CDR3. CDR3 sequence reads: CASSTDTGGYTF. The CDR3 nucleotides read TGCGCCAGCAGCACCGACACCGGCGGCTACACCTTC.

V and J are TRBV10-2 and TRBJ2-7; the D is unclear. The CDR3 runs to 15 residues. Per germline, CDR1 WSHSY and CDR2 SAAADI. V shed 2 bases and J shed 1 base, with 12 bases lying between them. CDR3 in amino acids: CASSEAQLLSYEQYF. The CDR3, as DNA: TGCGCCAGCAGTGAGGCACAGTTACTTTCCTACGAGCAGTACTTC.

This sequence joins TRBV5-1 and TRBJ2-3; the match to TRBD2 covers 14 bases. This CDR3 region has 17 residues. Germline V gives CDR1 SGHRS, CDR2 YFSETQ. Unmatched junction bases numbered 3, after V lost 0 bases and J lost 3 bases. This CDR3 reads CASSLGRTSGRTDTQYF. Written as DNA, the CDR3 is TGCGCCAGCAGCTTGGGGCGGACTAGCGGGAGGACAGATACGCAGTATTTT. Based on the CDR3 plus reference TRBV5-1 and TRBJ2-3, the full variable domain is KAGVTQTPRYLIKTRGQQVTLSCSPISGHRSVSWYQQTPGQGLQFLFEYFSETQRNKGNFPGRFSGRQFSNSRSEMNVSTLELGDSALYLCASSLGRTSGRTDTQYFGPGTRLTVL.

This clonotype has at least ten counts. The chain recombines TRBV12-3 or TRBV12-4 with TRBJ2-7; 10 bases agree with TRBD1. With 4 bases clipped from V and 6 bases from J, the junction kept 9 bases outside the gene matches. This CDR3 contains 15 residues. The CDR3 coding sequence is TGTGCCAGCAGTTCCCAGACAGGGGGCTGGGGCGAGCAGTACTTC. As protein: CASSSQTGGWGEQYF.

This clonotype was counted ten times or more. The J gene is TRBJ2-1, the V gene TRBV5-1; 14 bases match TRBD2. With 0 bases clipped from V and 10 bases from J, the junction kept 6 bases outside the gene matches. The CDR3 is 16 amino acids. Germline loops: CDR1 SGHRS, CDR2 YFSETQ. The CDR3 reads CASSLAGTSGRGEQFF. The DNA of the CDR3 is TGCGCCAGCAGCTTGGCCGGGACTAGCGGGAGAGGGGAGCAGTTCTTC.

This clonotype was counted only a few times. V is TRBV2 and J is TRBJ2-4; D may be TRBD1 (5 bases). Germline-derived CDR1 and CDR2 are SNHLY and FYNNEI. CDR3 length equals 12 residues. V was shortened by 7 bases and J by 7 bases, with 11 bases between the two germline ends. For the CDR3, the DNA is TGTGCCAGCATAGGGGCAGGCAACATTCAGTACTTC. Its protein is CASIGAGNIQYF.

J is TRBJ1-1 and V is TRBV19; perhaps TRBD1 as D (6 bases). The CDR3 is 14 amino acids. V dropped 9 bases and J dropped 2 bases, with 16 bases sitting between them. Per germline, CDR1 LNHDA and CDR2 SQIVND (reference sequence). CDR3 protein: CARIKGGANTEAFF. The CDR3, as DNA: TGTGCCAGGATTAAGGGGGGGGCCAACACTGAAGCTTTCTTT.

The DNA of the CDR3 is TGTGCCAGCAAGGGCGGGGGGAGCTCCTACAATGAGCAGTTCTTC. Protein: CASKGGGSSYNEQFF. The chain couples TRBV2 to TRBJ2-1; 8 positions agree with TRBD2. Germline V gives CDR1 SNHLY, CDR2 FYNNEI. The ends lost 7 bases at V and 0 bases at J; junction bases unmatched: 5. The CDR3 has 15 residues.

This clonotype turned up a few times. V is TRBV18 and J is TRBJ2-7; 8 nucleotides align to TRBD2. From germline, CDR1 is KGHSH and CDR2 LQKENI. The CDR3 has 17 amino acids. The trim removed 5 bases at V and 3 bases at J, leaving 15 bases unmatched. The chain's CDR3 is CASSLRAPGLVVYEQYF. CDR3 DNA sequence: TGTGCCAGCTCATTACGGGCCCCGGGACTAGTGGTCTACGAGCAGTACTTC.

This clonotype was counted ten times or more. The chain carries TRBV7-7 and TRBJ2-2; either TRBD1 or TRBD2 may fit D (6 bases each). This CDR3 has 15 residues. V was shortened by 4 bases and J by 3 bases, with 12 bases between the two germline ends. The germline gives CDR1 SSHAT, CDR2 FNYEAQ (reference sequence). The CDR3 region is CASSSSGADTGELFF. CDR3 sequence (DNA): TGTGCCAGCAGCTCATCGGGGGCGGACACCGGGGAGCTGTTTTTT.

Ten or more counts support this clonotype. This rearrangement joins TRBV5-1 to TRBJ2-1; D gene uncertain. In germline, CDR1 is SGHRS, CDR2 YFSETQ. The CDR3 length is 15 residues. Trimming shortened V by 1 base and J by 1 base, and 9 bases separated the two germline ends. CDR3 amino acids: CASSLTATSYNEQFF. The CDR3 DNA sequence: TGCGCCAGCAGCTTGACAGCGACATCCTACAATGAGCAGTTCTTC.

This clonotype came up many times. This rearrangement joins TRBV4-3 to TRBJ2-1; possible D gene TRBD2, 5 bases. CDR1 is LGHNA and CDR2 is YSLEER in the germline V gene. CDR3 length: 12 amino acids. Trimming cost V 4 bases and J 12 bases, with 13 bases left between them. CDR3 amino acids: CASSRISGLQFF. In DNA, the CDR3 is TGCGCCAGCAGCCGCATCTCAGGACTGCAGTTCTTC.

This clonotype came up many times. The chain joins TRBV28 to TRBJ2-1, with TRBD1 matching 12 bases. CDR1 is MDHEN, CDR2 SYDVKM, per germline. V shed 3 bases and J 8 bases; nucleotides not matched to a gene: 5. CDR3 size: 15 residues. CDR3 bases: TGTGCCAGCAGTTTGTCTGGGACAGGGGGCGATGAGCAGTTCTTC. It codes for CASSLSGTGGDEQFF.

In nucleotides, the CDR3 is TGTGCCAGCAGTTTAACAGGGGGCTCCACTGAAGCTTTCTTT. Protein sequence: CASSLTGGSTEAFF. V is TRBV12-3 or TRBV12-4 and J is TRBJ1-1, with 9 nucleotides matching TRBD1. V trimming: 2 bases; J trimming: 4 bases; junction bases outside the gene matches: 2. CDR3 length: 14 amino acids.

This clonotype was counted many times. J is TRBJ1-4 and V is TRBV7-8, with 10 bases lining up with TRBD1. The CDR3 is 16 amino acids. The V gene end was trimmed by 2 bases and the J gene end by 7 bases; junction bases not matched to a gene: 7. The germline V gene encodes CDR1 SGHVS and CDR2 FQNEAQ. Written as DNA, the CDR3 is TGTGCCAGCAGCTTATCATCCGGACAGGGGGGTGAAAAACTGTTTTTT. Amino acid sequence: CASSLSSGQGGEKLFF. The variable domain in full, with the rest retrieved from reference TRBV7-8 and TRBJ1-4, is GAGVSQSPRYKVAKRGQDVALRCDPISGHVSLFWYQQALGQGPEFLTYFQNEAQLDKSGLPSDRFFAERPEGSVSTLKIQRTQQEDSAVYLCASSLSSGQGGEKLFFGSGTQLSVL.

Comments on this clonotype: A junction boundary mismatches the germline segment, possibly from a read error. V gene TRBV12-3 or TRBV12-4 combines with J gene TRBJ2-1; no definite D call. The CDR3 sequence is 11 residues long. CDR3 coding DNA: TGTGTCAGCAGTGTTAACAATGAGCAGTTCTTC. It translates to CVSSVNNEQFF.

This clonotype was found many times. The chain joins TRBV12-3 or TRBV12-4 to TRBJ2-5; D remains ambiguous. V was pared by 7 bases and J by 4 bases, with 13 bases between. The CDR3 has 13 amino acids. The CDR3 DNA sequence: TGTGCCAGCAACTCTCGTGAGCGAGAGACCCAGTACTTC. This sequence encodes CASNSRERETQYF.

This clonotype was seen at least ten times. The V and J genes are TRBV15 and TRBJ2-1; no definite D call. Germline V gene sequence: CDR1 LNHNV, CDR2 YYDKDF (reference sequence). This CDR3 contains 17 residues. Trimming pared 5 bases from V and 0 bases from J, leaving 17 bases between. The DNA of the CDR3 is TGTGCCACCAGCGGAAGTATCGGGCCGAGCTCCTACAATGAGCAGTTCTTC. As protein: CATSGSIGPSSYNEQFF. Full variable domain (missing parts from reference TRBV15 and TRBJ2-1): DAMVIQNPRYQVTQFGKPVTLSCSQTLNHNVMYWYQQKSSQAPKLLFHYYDKDFNNEADTPDNFQSRRPNTSFCFLDIRSPGLGDTAMYLCATSGSIGPSSYNEQFFGPGTRLTVL.

V gene TRBV28 combines with J gene TRBJ1-4, with D possibly TRBD1 on 5 matching bases. The CDR3 is made up of 14 amino acids. Trimming removed 6 bases from V and 8 bases from J, with 16 bases in between. CDR1 is MDHEN, CDR2 SYDVKM, per germline. The CDR3 nucleotides are TGTGCCAGCAGGGAAGCGGGACCACAGGAAAAACTGTTTTTT. This gives the protein CASREAGPQEKLFF.

The chain combines TRBV7-2 with TRBJ2-7, with 9 bases matching TRBD2. Germline V gene sequence: CDR1 SGHTA, CDR2 FQGNSA. J lost 6 bases, V lost 1 base, and 4 bases had no gene match. This CDR3 has 14 residues. The CDR3 nucleotides are TGTGCCAGCAGCTTAGAGCGGGAGGCGTTCGAGCAGTACTTC. Translated: CASSLEREAFEQYF.

This clonotype was recorded many times. The rearrangement links TRBV7-8 to TRBJ1-4; the D is unclear. The germline V and J ends were trimmed by 4 bases and 1 base, with 10 bases remaining between them. This CDR3 spans 15 amino acids. In germline, CDR1 is SGHVS, CDR2 FQNEAQ. CDR3 amino acids: CASSSYALTNEKLFF. The CDR3, as DNA: TGTGCCAGCAGCTCATACGCCTTAACTAATGAAAAACTGTTTTTT.

The sample holds many counts of this clonotype. The rearrangement links TRBV20-1 to TRBJ2-7; TRBD1 aligns across 7 bases. V lost 5 bases and J lost 2; bases outside the gene matches: 3. CDR1 and CDR2 from the germline V gene are DFQATT and SNEGSKA (reference sequence). The length of the CDR3 is 12 residues. The CDR3 spells CSAPGQTYEQYF. The CDR3 DNA is TGCAGTGCTCCGGGACAGACCTACGAGCAGTACTTC.

This clonotype was seen at least ten times. This chain joins TRBV6-1 and TRBJ2-1, with a weak D call TRBD2 (6 bases). Germline loops: CDR1 MNHNS, CDR2 SASEGT. The CDR3 is 15 residues long. Trimming cost V 7 bases and J 1 base, with 14 bases left between them. The CDR3 reads CASNLGTSSYNEQFF. The CDR3 DNA follows: TGTGCCAGCAACCTAGGGACTTCTTCCTACAATGAGCAGTTCTTC.

In regard to this clonotype: A read error may be the cause here, since a much bigger clone is one base away. The V call is TRBV3-1, the J call TRBJ2-7, with 9 bases matching TRBD2. Germline lookup yields CDR1 LGHDT and CDR2 YNNKEL (reference sequence). The length of the CDR3 is 14 residues. After removal of 1 base from V and 9 bases from J, the junction contained 7 bases not matched to a gene. In DNA form, the CDR3 reads TGTGCCAGCAGCCAAGTAGCGGGAGTAGACGGGCAGTACTTC. Encoded protein: CASSQVAGVDGQYF.

This clonotype has at least ten counts. V gene TRBV6-1 combines with J gene TRBJ1-6, with TRBD1 as a possible D gene (5 bases). Trimming removed 6 bases at V and 5 bases at J, with 17 bases between. The CDR3 sequence is 16 residues long. Germline V CDR1 and CDR2: MNHNS, SASEGT. The CDR3 loop reads CASSELGPTNNSPLHF. CDR3 nucleotide sequence: TGTGCCAGCAGCGAACTGGGACCTACGAATAATTCACCCCTCCACTTT.

In its sample, this clonotype was seen many times. This chain uses TRBV5-1 with TRBJ2-1; 8 bases fit TRBD2. The CDR3 runs to 17 residues. Germline V gene data show CDR1 as SGHRS and CDR2 as YFSETQ. The J segment lost 0 bases and the V segment lost 6 bases, leaving 11 bases of the junction unmatched. The CDR3 region has the DNA TGCGCCAGCATGAGGCTAGCGGGTTCCAGCTCCTACAATGAGCAGTTCTTC. Its translation is CASMRLAGSSSYNEQFF.

The rearrangement joins TRBV5-5 to TRBJ2-2; weak D call: TRBD1 (6 bases). Trimming removed 0 bases at V and 4 bases at J, with 7 bases between. Germline values: CDR1 SGHKS, CDR2 YYEKEE (reference sequence). This CDR3 spans 14 amino acids. The CDR3 nucleotides read TGTGCCAGCAGCTTGGACAGGGCCACCGGGGAGCTGTTTTTT. This encodes CASSLDRATGELFF.

This clonotype was seen many times. The chain recombines TRBV20-1 with TRBJ2-7, with D unresolved. Trimming stripped 3 bases from V and 8 bases from J, with 20 bases between. Germline CDR1 is DFQATT and CDR2 is SNEGSKA (reference sequence). The CDR3 spans 14 residues. The CDR3 protein is CSARGSQLRSKQYF. The CDR3 DNA reads as TGCAGTGCTAGGGGTTCCCAACTCCGAAGTAAGCAGTACTTC.